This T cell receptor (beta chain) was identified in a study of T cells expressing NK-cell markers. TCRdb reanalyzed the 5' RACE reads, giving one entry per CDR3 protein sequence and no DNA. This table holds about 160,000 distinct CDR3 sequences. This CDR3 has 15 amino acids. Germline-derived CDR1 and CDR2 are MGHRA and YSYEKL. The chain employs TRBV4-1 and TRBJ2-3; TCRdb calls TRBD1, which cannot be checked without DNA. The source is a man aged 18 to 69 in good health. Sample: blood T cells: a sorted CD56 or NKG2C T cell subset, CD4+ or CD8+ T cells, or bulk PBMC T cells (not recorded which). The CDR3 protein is CASSQFGGMVDTQYF.